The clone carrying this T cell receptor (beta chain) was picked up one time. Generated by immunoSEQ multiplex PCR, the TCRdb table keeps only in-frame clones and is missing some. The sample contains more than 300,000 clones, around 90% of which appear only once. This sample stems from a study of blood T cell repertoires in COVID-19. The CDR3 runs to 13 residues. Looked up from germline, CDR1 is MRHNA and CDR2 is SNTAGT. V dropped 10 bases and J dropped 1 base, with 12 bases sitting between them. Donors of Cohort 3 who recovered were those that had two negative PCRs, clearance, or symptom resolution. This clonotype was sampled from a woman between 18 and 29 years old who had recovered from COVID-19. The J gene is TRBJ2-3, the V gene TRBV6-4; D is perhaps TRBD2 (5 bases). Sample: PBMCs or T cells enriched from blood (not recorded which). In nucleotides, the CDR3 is TGTGCCACCTCCGGGGAAGGCACAGATACGCAGTATTTT. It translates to CATSGEGTDTQYF.